These T cell receptor beta chains were read from a single sample in a study of T cell responses to AZD1222 COVID-19 vaccine. The table came from immunoSEQ multiplex PCR; TCRdb's copy has only in-frame clones and leaves some out. This sample has more than 110,000 clones, with around nine tenths found just once. The starting material was peripheral blood, obtained on day 0 of AZD1222 vaccination. These receptors were obtained from an adult in good health. Both conserved end residues are part of each CDR3. Fields, in order: D gene, J gene, V gene, clone size, CDR3 protein, CDR3 DNA. A D gene is named only where the DNA matches it firmly. Some rows have no size entry. The others give once, few or many, or a class for an expanded clone.

d_call: NA; j_call: TRBJ2-3; v_call: TRBV3-1/TRBV3-2; clone_size: NA; cdr3_aa: CASSFRTDTQYF; cdr3_nt: TGTGCCAGCAGTTTTAGAACAGATACGCAGTATTTT
d_call: TRBD2; j_call: TRBJ2-1; v_call: TRBV12-5; clone_size: NA; cdr3_aa: CASGGLAGGIYNEQFF; cdr3_nt: TGTGCTAGTGGAGGACTAGCGGGGGGGATTTACAATGAGCAGTTCTTC
d_call: TRBD1; j_call: TRBJ1-1; v_call: TRBV2; clone_size: few; cdr3_aa: CASRGQGRRVTEAFF; cdr3_nt: TGTGCCAGCAGGGGACAGGGGAGAAGGGTCACTGAAGCTTTCTTT
d_call: NA; j_call: TRBJ2-2; v_call: TRBV29-1; clone_size: NA; cdr3_aa: CIAARNTGELFF; cdr3_nt: TGCATCGCAGCACGGAACACCGGGGAGCTGTTTTTT
d_call: TRBD2; j_call: TRBJ2-7; v_call: TRBV7-9; clone_size: few; cdr3_aa: CASSLGAGVDEQYF; cdr3_nt: TGTGCCAGCAGCTTAGGGGCGGGAGTTGACGAGCAGTACTTC
d_call: NA; j_call: TRBJ1-4; v_call: TRBV4-2; clone_size: NA; cdr3_aa: CASSQDNTGIEKLFF; cdr3_nt: TGTGCCAGCAGCCAAGATAACACAGGGATTGAAAAACTGTTTTTT
d_call: NA; j_call: TRBJ1-1; v_call: TRBV7-9; clone_size: NA; cdr3_aa: CASIPSAAGNTEAFF; cdr3_nt: TGTGCCAGCATCCCATCCGCTGCAGGAAACACTGAAGCTTTCTTT
d_call: TRBD2; j_call: TRBJ2-1; v_call: TRBV11-2; clone_size: NA; cdr3_aa: CASRGVAGERRYNEQFF; cdr3_nt: TGTGCCAGCAGGGGAGTAGCGGGAGAGCGGCGGTACAATGAGCAGTTCTTC
d_call: NA; j_call: TRBJ2-5; v_call: TRBV3-1/TRBV3-2; clone_size: few; cdr3_aa: CASSHGLAEGVETQYF; cdr3_nt: TGTGCCAGCAGCCATGGGCTCGCAGAGGGTGTGGAGACCCAGTACTTC
d_call: TRBD1; j_call: TRBJ1-1; v_call: TRBV14; clone_size: once; cdr3_aa: CASNRGLNTEAFF; cdr3_nt: TGTGCCAGCAACAGGGGGTTGAACACTGAAGCTTTCTTT
d_call: TRBD1; j_call: TRBJ2-7; v_call: TRBV28; clone_size: NA; cdr3_aa: CASHSSTGISYEQYF; cdr3_nt: TGTGCCAGCCACTCGTCGACAGGGATCTCCTACGAGCAGTACTTC
d_call: TRBD2; j_call: TRBJ2-7; v_call: TRBV7-2; clone_size: NA; cdr3_aa: CASSFAGGPYEQYF; cdr3_nt: TGTGCCAGCAGCTTCGCGGGGGGACCCTACGAGCAGTACTTC
d_call: TRBD1; j_call: TRBJ1-1; v_call: TRBV4-2; clone_size: NA; cdr3_aa: CASSHATGQGGEAFF; cdr3_nt: TGTGCCAGCAGCCACGCCACTGGACAGGGAGGCGAAGCTTTCTTT
d_call: TRBD2; j_call: TRBJ2-1; v_call: TRBV30; clone_size: NA; cdr3_aa: CAWVRASGREDNEQFF; cdr3_nt: TGTGCCTGGGTCCGGGCTAGCGGGAGGGAAGACAATGAGCAGTTCTTC
d_call: TRBD2; j_call: TRBJ2-1; v_call: TRBV12-5; clone_size: NA; cdr3_aa: CASGLVLGLASEQFF; cdr3_nt: TGTGCTAGTGGTTTGGTATTGGGACTAGCCTCTGAGCAGTTCTTC
d_call: TRBD2; j_call: TRBJ2-1; v_call: TRBV19; clone_size: NA; cdr3_aa: CASSGGADGSYNEQFF; cdr3_nt: TGTGCCAGTAGCGGGGGGGCCGATGGCTCCTACAATGAGCAGTTCTTC
d_call: NA; j_call: TRBJ1-2; v_call: TRBV11-2; clone_size: few; cdr3_aa: CASKAGYYGYTF; cdr3_nt: TGTGCCAGTAAGGCAGGGTACTATGGCTACACCTTC
d_call: NA; j_call: TRBJ2-3; v_call: TRBV5-1; clone_size: NA; cdr3_aa: CASSFGGPSTDTQYF; cdr3_nt: TGCGCCAGCAGCTTCGGGGGGCCGAGCACAGATACGCAGTATTTT
d_call: TRBD1; j_call: TRBJ1-1; v_call: TRBV3-1/TRBV3-2; clone_size: NA; cdr3_aa: CASSHYSGTGGNTEAFF; cdr3_nt: TGTGCCAGCAGCCACTATAGTGGGACAGGGGGGAACACTGAAGCTTTCTTT
d_call: NA; j_call: TRBJ1-1; v_call: TRBV7-8; clone_size: NA; cdr3_aa: CASSFGRQANTEAFF; cdr3_nt: TGTGCCAGCAGCTTCGGGAGACAGGCGAACACTGAAGCTTTCTTT
d_call: TRBD1; j_call: TRBJ1-5; v_call: TRBV18; clone_size: NA; cdr3_aa: CASCDRESNQPQHF; cdr3_nt: TGTGCCAGCTGCGACAGGGAGAGCAATCAGCCCCAGCATTTT
d_call: NA; j_call: TRBJ1-1; v_call: TRBV19; clone_size: NA; cdr3_aa: CASSMTGPTVNTEAFF; cdr3_nt: TGTGCCAGTAGTATGACGGGGCCGACAGTGAACACTGAAGCTTTCTTT
d_call: NA; j_call: TRBJ2-2; v_call: TRBV3-1/TRBV3-2; clone_size: NA; cdr3_aa: CASSQPTGELFF; cdr3_nt: TGTGCCAGCAGCCAACCCACCGGGGAGCTGTTTTTT
d_call: NA; j_call: TRBJ1-1; v_call: TRBV5-5; clone_size: NA; cdr3_aa: CASSQHGQFNTEAFF; cdr3_nt: TGTGCCAGCAGCCAACACGGACAGTTCAACACTGAAGCTTTCTTT
d_call: TRBD1; j_call: TRBJ1-2; v_call: TRBV19; clone_size: NA; cdr3_aa: CASSIPGQGVHGYTF; cdr3_nt: TGTGCCAGTAGTATCCCGGGACAGGGGGTTCATGGCTACACCTTC
d_call: TRBD1; j_call: TRBJ1-2; v_call: TRBV5-6; clone_size: NA; cdr3_aa: CASSLPSGTGGGYTF; cdr3_nt: TGTGCCAGCAGCTTGCCATCAGGGACAGGGGGAGGCTACACCTTC
d_call: NA; j_call: TRBJ1-5; v_call: TRBV30; clone_size: NA; cdr3_aa: CAWSGGDTNQPQHF; cdr3_nt: TGTGCCTGGAGTGGTGGGGACACGAATCAGCCCCAGCATTTT
d_call: TRBD1; j_call: TRBJ1-5; v_call: TRBV12-5; clone_size: few; cdr3_aa: CASGLLIGQGYQPQHF; cdr3_nt: TGTGCTAGTGGTTTGCTAATCGGACAGGGTTATCAGCCCCAGCATTTT
d_call: NA; j_call: TRBJ2-7; v_call: TRBV7-2; clone_size: NA; cdr3_aa: CASSLVGAAYEQYF; cdr3_nt: TGTGCCAGCAGCTTAGTCGGGGCTGCCTACGAGCAGTACTTC
d_call: NA; j_call: TRBJ2-5; v_call: TRBV14; clone_size: NA; cdr3_aa: CASSQGRTQETQYF; cdr3_nt: TGTGCCAGCAGCCAGGGACGGACCCAAGAGACCCAGTACTTC
d_call: TRBD2; j_call: TRBJ2-3; v_call: TRBV5-5; clone_size: NA; cdr3_aa: CASSAYLAGGRDTQYF; cdr3_nt: TGTGCCAGCAGCGCCTACCTAGCGGGAGGTCGAGATACGCAGTATTTT
d_call: TRBD2; j_call: TRBJ2-5; v_call: TRBV2; clone_size: NA; cdr3_aa: CASSDGASGPRETQYF; cdr3_nt: TGTGCCAGCAGTGATGGGGCTAGCGGACCTAGGGAGACCCAGTACTTC
d_call: NA; j_call: TRBJ1-4; v_call: TRBV6-5; clone_size: NA; cdr3_aa: CASFSTATNEKLFF; cdr3_nt: TGTGCCAGCTTTTCTACTGCAACTAATGAAAAACTGTTTTTT
d_call: NA; j_call: TRBJ2-1; v_call: TRBV4-2; clone_size: NA; cdr3_aa: CASSQEGAPTYNEQFF; cdr3_nt: TGTGCCAGCAGCCAAGAGGGGGCCCCCACCTACAATGAGCAGTTCTTC
d_call: TRBD1; j_call: TRBJ1-4; v_call: TRBV3-1/TRBV3-2; clone_size: NA; cdr3_aa: CASSHRQGGEKLFF; cdr3_nt: TGTGCCAGCAGCCACCGACAGGGTGGTGAAAAACTGTTTTTT
d_call: TRBD2; j_call: TRBJ2-7; v_call: TRBV5-6; clone_size: NA; cdr3_aa: CASSLGGGSYEQYF; cdr3_nt: TGTGCCAGCAGCTTGGGCGGGGGATCCTACGAGCAGTACTTC
d_call: TRBD1; j_call: TRBJ2-7; v_call: TRBV10-3; clone_size: NA; cdr3_aa: CAIGGQSYEQYF; cdr3_nt: TGTGCCATCGGGGGACAGTCCTACGAGCAGTACTTC